The 20 T cell receptor beta chains given below trace back to one sample, sequenced in a study of blood T cell repertoires in COVID-19. Data came from immunoSEQ multiplex PCR; TCRdb stores just in-frame clones and leaves some out. The data hold about 200,000 clones, with around 90% observed a single time. Sequenced sample: peripheral blood. The receptors derive from a man aged 55 to 69 who had recovered from COVID-19.

This chain uses TRBV10-3 with TRBJ2-1, with a weak D call TRBD2 (5 bases). The CDR3 runs to 15 residues. Germline CDR1 ENHRY, CDR2 SYGVKD. V was pared by 5 bases and J by 2 bases, with 13 bases between. CDR3 residues: CAISPLSGPYNEQFF. CDR3 coding DNA: TGTGCCATCAGTCCTTTGAGCGGACCCTACAATGAGCAGTTCTTC.

V and J are TRBV11-2 and TRBJ1-1; TRBD1 aligns across 8 bases. V dropped 5 bases and J dropped 7; count of bases not matched to a gene: 9. Germline lookup yields CDR1 SGHAT and CDR2 FQNNGV. The CDR3 runs to 14 residues. The CDR3 coding sequence is TGTGCCAGCAGCGACGGGACAGGACCCATTGAAGCTTTCTTT. Its protein is CASSDGTGPIEAFF.

In its sample, this clone was seen once. The chain couples TRBV6-1 to TRBJ2-6, with a possible D match to TRBD1 (6 bases). CDR3 length equals 16 residues. Between the trimmed V and J ends, which lost 0 bases and 2 bases, there was a span of 8 bases. Germline CDR1 is MNHNS and CDR2 is SASEGT. The CDR3 DNA is TGTGCCAGCAGTGAAGCAGGGGGAACTGGGGCCAACGTCCTGACTTTC. This encodes CASSEAGGTGANVLTF.

The chain employs TRBV28 and TRBJ1-4, with a possible D match to TRBD1 (5 bases). Germline-derived CDR1 and CDR2 are MDHEN and SYDVKM. The CDR3 sequence is 14 residues long. V was shortened by 5 bases and J by 4 bases, with 11 bases between the two germline ends. The CDR3 nucleotides are TGTGCCAGCAGTCCAAGACAGTTTAATGAAAAACTGTTTTTT. This codes for CASSPRQFNEKLFF.

The V gene is TRBV19, the J gene TRBJ1-3, with D maybe TRBD1 (6 bases). Per the germline V gene, CDR1 is LNHDA and CDR2 is SQIVND (reference sequence). V shed 6 bases and J shed 4 bases, with 13 bases lying between them. This CDR3 has 14 residues. In nucleotides, the CDR3 is TGTGCCAGTAGGTGGACAGCCGAAGGAAACACCATATATTTT. Translating gives CASRWTAEGNTIYF.

The V gene is TRBV5-4, the J gene TRBJ2-3; 8 nucleotides line up with TRBD2. Trimming at V came to 1 base and at J to 2 bases, leaving 6 bases not matched to a gene. Germline loops: CDR1 SGHNT, CDR2 YYREEE (reference sequence). This CDR3 contains 16 residues. As DNA, the CDR3 is TGTGCCAGCAGCTTGTTGATAGCGGGGACCACAGATACGCAGTATTTT. Encoded protein: CASSLLIAGTTDTQYF. Variable domain in full (rest from reference TRBV5-4 and TRBJ2-3): ETGVTQSPTHLIKTRGQQVTLRCSSQSGHNTVSWYQQALGQGPQFIFQYYREEENGRGNFPPRFSGLQFPNYSSELNVNALELDDSALYLCASSLLIAGTTDTQYFGPGTRLTVL.

The chain links TRBV2 to TRBJ2-7, with no clear D. With 3 bases removed from V and 4 bases from J, the gap between germline ends came to 7 bases. This CDR3 contains 12 residues. In germline, CDR1 is SNHLY, CDR2 FYNNEI. CDR3 sequence (DNA): TGTGCCAGCAGTGATAGTCTTTACGAGCAGTACTTC. The encoded protein is CASSDSLYEQYF.

The gene calls are TRBV9 and TRBJ1-3; a possible D gene is TRBD1 (5 bases). The CDR3 length is 16 residues. Germline assignment: CDR1 SGDLS and CDR2 YYNGEE. Trimming shortened V by 2 bases and J by 2 bases, and 14 bases separated the two germline ends. The DNA for the CDR3 is TGTGCCAGCAGCGTCAACAGGTATTTCGCTGGAAACACCATATATTTT. It encodes CASSVNRYFAGNTIYF.

The chain recombines TRBV2 with TRBJ1-2; 10 bases agree with TRBD1. Germline lookup yields CDR1 SNHLY and CDR2 FYNNEI. Trimming at V came to 10 bases and at J to 8 bases, leaving 7 bases not matched to a gene. The CDR3 has 12 residues. The chain's CDR3 is CATGTGVGGYTF. In DNA, the CDR3 is TGTGCCACCGGGACAGGGGTCGGGGGCTACACCTTC.

This clone was counted once. The chain carries TRBV9 and TRBJ1-1; 8 bases agree with TRBD1. V shed 4 bases, J shed 6 bases, and the junction held 11 bases outside the gene matches. Germline CDR1 and CDR2: SGDLS and YYNGEE. This CDR3 contains 15 residues. The CDR3 sequence: CASSTQPQGGSEAFF. The CDR3 DNA follows: TGTGCCAGCAGCACTCAACCACAGGGGGGATCTGAAGCTTTCTTT.

The V gene is TRBV12-3 or TRBV12-4, the J gene TRBJ2-7; 8 nucleotides match TRBD1. The V gene end was trimmed by 6 bases and the J gene end by 7 bases; junction bases not matched to a gene: 5. The CDR3 covers 12 residues. The CDR3 reads CASSTGGWEQYF. The CDR3 DNA is TGTGCCAGCAGCACAGGGGGTTGGGAGCAGTACTTC.

The chain carries TRBV4-1 and TRBJ2-2; 7 bases line up with TRBD2. Germline-derived CDR1 and CDR2 are MGHRA and YSYEKL. The CDR3 extends over 15 amino acids. V was clipped by 1 base and J by 5 bases; unmatched bases: 4. The CDR3 loop reads CASSQVAGSTGELFF. In nucleotides, the CDR3 is TGCGCCAGCAGCCAAGTAGCGGGCTCGACCGGGGAGCTGTTTTTT.

The rearrangement links TRBV5-1 to TRBJ2-7, with 8 nucleotides matching TRBD2. Germline values: CDR1 SGHRS, CDR2 YFSETQ. The CDR3 sequence is 15 residues long. The trim removed 1 base at V and 9 bases at J, leaving 12 bases unmatched. The CDR3 spells CASSLTGTREFGQYF. In DNA form, the CDR3 reads TGCGCCAGCAGCTTGACCGGGACTAGGGAGTTCGGGCAGTACTTC. The variable domain in full, completed from reference TRBV5-1 and TRBJ2-7, reads KAGVTQTPRYLIKTRGQQVTLSCSPISGHRSVSWYQQTPGQGLQFLFEYFSETQRNKGNFPGRFSGRQFSNSRSEMNVSTLELGDSALYLCASSLTGTREFGQYFGPGTRLTVT.

The rearrangement links TRBV9 to TRBJ2-7; TRBD1 agrees at 8 bases. The CDR3 has 16 amino acids. CDR1 SGDLS and CDR2 YYNGEE come from the germline V gene. J lost 5 bases, V lost 3 bases, and 13 bases had no gene match. CDR3 DNA sequence: TGTGCCAGCAGCGCGTACAAGACAGGGGCGGACAACGAGCAGTACTTC. Translating it yields CASSAYKTGADNEQYF.

V and J are TRBV7-3 and TRBJ2-2, with TRBD2 matching over 13 bases. J lost 3 bases, V lost 5 bases, and 9 bases had no gene match. Germline loops: CDR1 SGHTA, CDR2 FQGTGA. The CDR3 totals 18 residues. The CDR3 is CASSLGTSGIPHTGELFF. For the CDR3, the DNA is TGTGCCAGCAGCCTAGGGACTAGCGGGATCCCTCACACCGGGGAGCTGTTTTTT.

This clone was detected only once. The chain has TRBV6-5 and TRBJ1-2, with a weak D call TRBD1 (5 bases). In germline, CDR1 is MNHEY, CDR2 SVGAGI. The CDR3 length is 13 residues. Deletions cut 6 bases from V and 5 bases from J, with 13 bases between. The CDR3 bases are TGTGCCAGCAGACTCGGGACTGGATATGGCTACACCTTC. Translated: CASRLGTGYGYTF.

This clone has just one count. The chain combines TRBV28 with TRBJ2-7; 10 bases match TRBD2. V dropped 1 base and J dropped 9; count of bases not matched to a gene: 15. The CDR3 spans 17 residues. Germline CDR1 reads MDHEN; CDR2 reads SYDVKM. The CDR3 loop is CASSLLAGLADLKVQYF. CDR3 nucleotide sequence: TGTGCCAGCAGTTTATTGGCAGGACTAGCGGACCTTAAGGTGCAGTACTTC. Full variable domain (remainder filled in from reference TRBV28 and TRBJ2-7): DVKVTQSSRYLVKRTGEKVFLECVQDMDHENMFWYRQDPGLGLRLIYFSYDVKMKEKGDIPEGYSVSREKKERFSLILESASTNQTSMYLCASSLLAGLADLKVQYFGPGTRLTVT.

The gene calls are TRBV6-1 and TRBJ2-4; D may be TRBD1 (5 bases). CDR3 length equals 17 residues. With 4 bases removed from V and 0 bases from J, the gap between germline ends came to 16 bases. Germline V gene sequence: CDR1 MNHNS, CDR2 SASEGT. The CDR3 is CASSVSLGVSAKNIQYF. The CDR3 DNA sequence: TGTGCCAGCAGTGTCAGTTTAGGGGTATCAGCCAAAAACATTCAGTACTTC.

This rearrangement joins TRBV3-1 (or the pseudogene TRBV3-2) to TRBJ2-3; 8 bases line up with TRBD2. The CDR3 runs 14 residues. CDR1 and CDR2 (germline): LGHDT, YNNKEL (reference sequence). V lost 3 bases and J lost 6; bases outside the gene matches: 5. The CDR3 loop reads CASSQRGGRDTQYF. CDR3 nucleotide sequence: TGTGCCAGCAGCCAGCGCGGGGGGAGGGATACGCAGTATTTT.

This chain joins TRBV4-2 and TRBJ2-5; D is uncertain. CDR3 length equals 12 residues. The ends were cut back, 3 bases at V and 2 bases at J, with 4 bases in the middle. Germline V CDR1 and CDR2: LGHNA, YNFKEQ. The CDR3 coding sequence is TGTGCCAGCAGCCAGACACAAGAGACCCAGTACTTC. Encoded protein: CASSQTQETQYF.